These T cell receptor beta chains were read from a single sample in a study of shared clonotypes between healthy human individuals. Using immunoSEQ multiplex PCR, the repertoire was profiled, and TCRdb retains in-frame clones only, with some absent. The table records about 2.4 million clones, roughly 93% of them present only once. The sequenced sample consisted of naive CD4+ T cells from PBMCs. The receptors were sampled from a man between 18 and 29 years old in good health. Some clones in this sample may be carry-over from other donors' samples. Each CDR3 is given with its conserved first and last residue. A D gene is named only where the DNA matches it firmly. Clone size is given for some rows only: seen once, a few or many times, or a class if the clone is expanded.

V gene: TRBV11-2
J gene: TRBJ2-1
D gene: TRBD2
clone size: -
CDR3 protein: CASSLDQYSGRAREQFF
CDR3 DNA: TGTGCCAGCAGCTTAGATCAGTATAGCGGGAGGGCCAGGGAGCAGTTCTTC

V gene: TRBV5-4
J gene: TRBJ2-7
D gene: -
clone size: -
CDR3 protein: CASSFRESHEQYF
CDR3 DNA: TGTGCCAGCAGCTTCAGGGAATCCCACGAGCAGTACTTC

V gene: TRBV11-2
J gene: TRBJ2-7
D gene: TRBD2
clone size: -
CDR3 protein: CASSYSPAGDSYEQYF
CDR3 DNA: TGTGCCAGCAGCTACAGCCCCGCGGGGGACTCCTACGAGCAGTACTTC

V gene: TRBV7-9
J gene: TRBJ2-7
D gene: -
clone size: -
CDR3 protein: CASSGPGTSSYEQYF
CDR3 DNA: TGTGCCAGCAGCGGACCCGGGACCTCTTCCTACGAGCAGTACTTC

V gene: TRBV7-9
J gene: TRBJ2-3
D gene: -
clone size: once
CDR3 protein: CASSIRQATDTQYF
CDR3 DNA: TGTGCCAGCAGCATCCGACAGGCTACAGATACGCAGTATTTT

V gene: TRBV9
J gene: TRBJ2-7
D gene: TRBD1
clone size: -
CDR3 protein: CASSVSSRGLFYEQYF
CDR3 DNA: TGTGCCAGCAGCGTATCCAGCAGGGGGCTTTTCTACGAGCAGTACTTC

V gene: TRBV11-2
J gene: TRBJ2-7
D gene: -
clone size: -
CDR3 protein: CASSPDTRPRYF
CDR3 DNA: TGTGCCAGCAGCCCCGATACAAGACCGCGGTACTTC

V gene: TRBV7-9
J gene: TRBJ1-1
D gene: -
clone size: -
CDR3 protein: CASSSSGDRGAEAFF
CDR3 DNA: TGTGCCAGCAGCTCCTCCGGGGACCGGGGGGCTGAAGCTTTCTTT

V gene: TRBV7-2
J gene: TRBJ1-1
D gene: -
clone size: -
CDR3 protein: CASSRTGPPEAFF
CDR3 DNA: TGTGCCAGCAGCCGTACAGGCCCACCTGAAGCTTTCTTT

V gene: TRBV2
J gene: TRBJ2-3
D gene: TRBD2
clone size: -
CDR3 protein: CASSGKLAGGTPLVLLDTQYF
CDR3 DNA: TGTGCCAGCAGTGGAAAGCTAGCGGGAGGAACACCCTTAGTCTTGCTAGATACGCAGTATTTT

V gene: TRBV4-1
J gene: TRBJ2-3
D gene: -
clone size: -
CDR3 protein: CASRWRVDSVHTDTQYF
CDR3 DNA: TGCGCCAGCAGATGGCGGGTGGACAGCGTACACACAGATACGCAGTATTTT

V gene: TRBV7-9
J gene: TRBJ1-1
D gene: -
clone size: -
CDR3 protein: CASSSGRFSRTNTEAFF
CDR3 DNA: TGTGCCAGCAGCTCAGGGAGGTTTTCCAGGACGAACACTGAAGCTTTCTTT

V gene: TRBV7-6
J gene: TRBJ1-3
D gene: TRBD1
clone size: -
CDR3 protein: CASSPRPGTGSFGGNTIYF
CDR3 DNA: TGTGCCAGCAGCCCACGACCCGGGACAGGGTCGTTCGGAGGAAACACCATATATTTT

V gene: TRBV7-3
J gene: TRBJ2-3
D gene: -
clone size: -
CDR3 protein: CASSLGTSTDTQYF
CDR3 DNA: TGTGCCAGCAGCTTAGGGACTAGCACAGATACGCAGTATTTT

V gene: TRBV7-8
J gene: TRBJ1-2
D gene: TRBD1
clone size: -
CDR3 protein: CASSPGQTLGGGYTF
CDR3 DNA: TGTGCCAGCAGCCCGGGACAGACGCTGGGCGGTGGCTACACCTTC

V gene: TRBV18
J gene: TRBJ1-4
D gene: -
clone size: -
CDR3 protein: CASSPGGAGATNEKLFF
CDR3 DNA: TGTGCCAGCTCACCTGGCGGGGCCGGTGCAACTAATGAAAAACTGTTTTTT

V gene: TRBV7-8
J gene: TRBJ2-7
D gene: -
clone size: -
CDR3 protein: CASSPRGRDEQYF
CDR3 DNA: TGTGCCAGCAGCCCCCGCGGGCGGGACGAGCAGTACTTC

V gene: TRBV28
J gene: TRBJ1-4
D gene: TRBD1
clone size: -
CDR3 protein: CASSFRGGSEKLFF
CDR3 DNA: TGTGCCAGCAGTTTTCGAGGGGGCAGTGAAAAACTGTTTTTT

V gene: TRBV9
J gene: TRBJ2-1
D gene: -
clone size: -
CDR3 protein: CASSVEPSSSYNEQFF
CDR3 DNA: TGTGCCAGCAGCGTAGAACCTAGCAGCTCCTACAATGAGCAGTTCTTC

V gene: TRBV5-4
J gene: TRBJ1-2
D gene: -
clone size: -
CDR3 protein: CASSQLEGSGYTF
CDR3 DNA: TGTGCCAGCAGCCAGCTCGAGGGCTCTGGCTACACCTTC

V gene: TRBV23-1
J gene: TRBJ1-5
D gene: -
clone size: -
CDR3 protein: CASNKRTDNQYSNQPQHF
CDR3 DNA: TGCGCCAGCAACAAAAGGACAGACAACCAATATAGCAATCAGCCCCAGCATTTT

V gene: TRBV12-5
J gene: TRBJ2-7
D gene: -
clone size: -
CDR3 protein: CASATDRGRPYEQYF
CDR3 DNA: TGTGCTAGTGCCACTGATAGGGGGAGACCCTACGAGCAGTACTTC

V gene: TRBV9
J gene: TRBJ2-2
D gene: TRBD2
clone size: -
CDR3 protein: CASGGSGRSGELFF
CDR3 DNA: TGTGCCAGCGGCGGTAGCGGGAGGTCCGGGGAGCTGTTTTTT

V gene: TRBV6-6
J gene: TRBJ1-3
D gene: -
clone size: -
CDR3 protein: CASIAEVVGNTIYF
CDR3 DNA: TGTGCCAGCATAGCAGAGGTGGTTGGAAACACCATATATTTT

V gene: TRBV5-8
J gene: TRBJ1-2
D gene: -
clone size: once
CDR3 protein: CASSLDTRITTF
CDR3 DNA: TGTGCCAGCAGCTTGGATACCAGGATCACCACCTTC

V gene: TRBV7-2
J gene: TRBJ2-1
D gene: -
clone size: -
CDR3 protein: CASSSQLGLSYNEQFF
CDR3 DNA: TGTGCCAGCAGCTCACAACTGGGACTCTCCTACAATGAGCAGTTCTTC

V gene: TRBV5-1
J gene: TRBJ1-4
D gene: TRBD1
clone size: -
CDR3 protein: CASSWRQGRDEKLFF
CDR3 DNA: TGCGCCAGCAGCTGGAGACAGGGGAGGGATGAAAAACTGTTTTTT

V gene: TRBV6-5
J gene: TRBJ1-1
D gene: -
clone size: -
CDR3 protein: CASLKTADEAFF
CDR3 DNA: TGTGCCAGCCTTAAGACGGCTGATGAAGCTTTCTTT